This TCR beta chain was obtained from a study of shared clonotypes between healthy human individuals. Background on the study: Donors had three CD4 naive, three CD4 memory, two CD8 naive and one CD8 memory plate apiece.

The junction had 21 bases not matched to a gene; V was cut back by 7 bases and J by 4 bases. Per the germline V gene, CDR1 is MDHEN and CDR2 is SYDVKM. This CDR3 has 18 residues. Details on this clone: Its antigen remains unknown.

Overall study results and limits: Among donors, sharing of clonotypes was expected to be affected by sequencing depth. Unshared clonotypes carried lower generation probabilities than those common to all four donors. When naive CD4 clonotypes were compared across several donors, 5% to 5.5% were shared.

Naive CD8 isolation took CD45RO-negative cells positively selected for CCR7 and excluded terminally differentiated effector memory CD45RA+ cells. Method: immunoSEQ multiplex PCR; TCRdb's copy keeps in-frame clones and lacks some. The top ten hold around 0.21% of the sample, which has about 800,000 clones, roughly 96% seen once. Sequencing was carried out using naive CD8+ T cells sorted from blood. The source of this sequence is a man in his thirties or forties in good health. V usage is TRBV28 and J usage is TRBJ1-2; 7 bases are shared with TRBD1. The DNA of the CDR3 is TGTGCCAGCAAATCCACTGAGTCAGGGACAGAAGAATCCTATGGCTACACCTTC. This sequence encodes CASKSTESGTEESYGYTF.